The source of this T cell receptor beta chain is a study of T cell repertoires in cytomegalovirus infection. Turning to the study itself: Recently identified HLA-C-restricted CMV epitopes and well-studied HLA-B-restricted CMV epitopes were used by the study. Public signatures in TCR beta pointed to CMV infection and matching HLA type. Study outcomes and limitations: The ex vivo response was dominated by HLA-C-restricted CMV-specific TCR beta clonotypes.

Trimming shortened V by 4 bases and J by 14 bases, and 15 bases separated the two germline ends. Germline CDR1 is SNHLY and CDR2 is FYNNEI. The CDR3 loop spans 12 amino acids. A remark on this clonotype: Its specificity is not known.

Each CDR3 protein gets one entry after TCRdb re-called the reads with MiXCR. This sample has about 830,000 distinct CDR3 sequences; approximately 32% occur once, and the top ten carry around an eighth. The source of this sequence is a human donor in good health (CMV status not recorded). Some clones in this sample may be carry-over from other donors' samples. Sequences were derived from cultured CD8+ T cells from PBMCs, sampled from culture after CMV antigen stimulation. The chain employs TRBV2 and TRBJ2-1; a weak D match, TRBD2 (5 bases). The CDR3 protein is CASSGPRGMEFF. The CDR3 bases are TGTGCCAGCAGTGGGCCTCGGGGAATGGAGTTCTTC.